This TCR beta chain was captured by sequencing in a study of tumor and adjacent non-tumor tissue in lung cancer. In the study overall: Aged about 31 to 76 years, patients included 9 to 11 men and 4 to 6 women with stage I to III disease. On average, productive TCRbeta reads reached about 4.2 million per sample.

As for this clonotype: The target antigen is unknown.

This CDR3 is built from 16 residues. Germline lookup yields CDR1 MNHEY and CDR2 SVGAGI. V dropped 0 bases and J dropped 3 bases, with 14 bases sitting between them. General study findings and limits: In normal lung, the top 100 clones were significantly more dominant than in tumor.

No cell sorting was done before RNA was extracted from the tissue. More than 3 cm separated this lung sample from the edge of the tumor. Donors were chemotherapy-naive, newly diagnosed lung cancer surgical patients in China, August–late 2014. TCRbeta libraries were built with three rounds of nested PCR, modified from ARM-PCR. TCRdb reanalysed the multiplex PCR reads using MiXCR and keeps one entry per CDR3 protein. Here the sample spans nearly 50,000 distinct CDR3 sequences, around 67% being singletons. The specimen was distant non-tumor lung tissue. This TCR was recovered from a woman aged 70-85 years with non-small cell lung cancer. This chain links TRBV6-5 with TRBJ2-5; a possible D gene is TRBD2 (5 bases). Written as DNA, the CDR3 is TGTGCCAGCAGTTACTCCCTTGAGGAGGAGGAAGAGACCCAGTACTTC. This sequence encodes CASSYSLEEEEETQYF.